This TCR beta chain stems from a study of regulatory T cells in long-lasting Graves disease. This clonotype was seen ten or more times. CDR3 length: 13 residues. With 4 bases removed from V and 5 bases from J, the gap between germline ends came to 8 bases. Time point defined: persistent/refractory GD, antithyroid drugs over 5 years with positive TRAb. Making the TCR library involved RNA that had been extracted from PBMCs. Arm-PCR with iRepertoire HTBI primers amplified the CDR3 regions for these TCR beta libraries. TCRdb itself ran the multiplex PCR reads through MiXCR, one entry per CDR3 protein. The sample holds approximately 440,000 distinct CDR3 sequences; roughly a quarter are singletons and the top ten take around 24%.

This receptor was obtained from a female donor with Graves disease. Sequences were derived from peripheral blood mononuclear cells (PBMCs), sampled when the disease was refractory, from a patient treated with antithyroid drugs. This chain connects TRBV12-3 or TRBV12-4 to TRBJ2-2; tentatively, D is TRBD1 (5 bases). CDR3 in DNA: TGTGCCAGCAGTTCCCAGGGAACCGGGGAGCTGTTTTTT. Its translation is CASSSQGTGELFF.